A single sample gave rise to the 2 T cell receptor beta chains below, sequenced in a study of T cell clonotyping in hematopoietic cell transplantation. Clones were read by immunoSEQ multiplex PCR, and TCRdb kept only the in-frame ones, dropping some. The sample carries several thousand clones, more than 80% recorded once. The source material was peripheral blood mononuclear cells, sampled 180 days after allogeneic stem cell transplant. The receptors originated from a female patient aged 50-59 years who had an allogeneic stem cell transplant from an unrelated donor, so the T cells may come from the graft donor. Some clones in this sample may be carry-over from other donors' samples.

The chain joins TRBV11-2 to TRBJ2-1; TRBD1 matches 9 bases. Germline V gene sequence: CDR1 SGHAT, CDR2 FQNNGV. CDR3 length: 16 amino acids. V lost 5 bases to trimming and J lost 6 bases; unmatched junction nucleotides: 11. This chain's CDR3 is CASSPRSDRGINEQFF. The CDR3 DNA reads TGTGCCAGCAGCCCCAGGTCGGACAGGGGAATCAATGAGCAGTTCTTC.

V is TRBV7-2 and J is TRBJ2-1; D gene unclear. The V and J ends lost 4 bases and 7 bases respectively, with 11 bases between them. This CDR3 has 13 amino acids. Germline CDR1 reads SGHTA; CDR2 reads FQGNSA. CDR3: CASSSLFQNEQFF. The CDR3, as DNA: TGTGCCAGCAGCTCCCTTTTTCAGAATGAGCAGTTCTTC.